The sequence of this T cell receptor (beta chain) was determined in a study of blood T cell repertoires in COVID-19. Authors' methods: Reference gene primer amplification yielded estimated nucleated cell counts. Sequencing was performed with immunoSEQ multiplex PCR; in TCRdb, only in-frame clones are kept and a portion is missing. The D gene and trimming were derived from the DNA, and the V and J assignments and clone size from that table. The sample consists of 200,000 to 250,000 clones, around 90% of them appearing once. The junction had 4 bases not matched to a gene; V was cut back by 3 bases and J by 0 bases. Germline V gene data show CDR1 as SGDLS and CDR2 as YYNGEE. The length of the CDR3 is 18 residues.

The specimen was peripheral blood. J is TRBJ2-2 and V is TRBV9; TRBD2 matches 14 bases. This clonotype was obtained from a woman between 18 and 29 years old who had recovered from COVID-19. The CDR3 region has the DNA TGTGCCAGCAGCGAGGGACTAGCGGGAGTAGCGAACACCGGGGAGCTGTTTTTT. Translation gives CASSEGLAGVANTGELFF.